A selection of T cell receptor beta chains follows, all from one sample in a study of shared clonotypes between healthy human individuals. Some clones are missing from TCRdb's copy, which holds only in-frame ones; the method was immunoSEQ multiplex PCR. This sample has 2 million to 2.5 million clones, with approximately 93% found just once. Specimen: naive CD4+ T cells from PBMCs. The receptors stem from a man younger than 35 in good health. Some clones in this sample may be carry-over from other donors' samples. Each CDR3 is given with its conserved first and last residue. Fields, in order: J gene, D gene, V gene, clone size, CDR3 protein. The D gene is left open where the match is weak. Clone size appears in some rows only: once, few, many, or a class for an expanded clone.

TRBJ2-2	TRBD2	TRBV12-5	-	CASGEGFSGSNTGELFF
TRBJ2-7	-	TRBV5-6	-	CASSHKRVLAAGEQYF
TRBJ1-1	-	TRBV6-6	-	CASSYNPGPNTEAFF
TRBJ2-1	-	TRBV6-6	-	CASGRNNEQFF
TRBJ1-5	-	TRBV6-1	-	CASSESWGGTHSNQPQHF
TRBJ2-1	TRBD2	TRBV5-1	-	CASSFDSGRVALNEQFF
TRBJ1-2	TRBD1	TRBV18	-	CASTGGLSYGYTF
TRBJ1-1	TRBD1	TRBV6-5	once	CASRSGGIGGTEAFF
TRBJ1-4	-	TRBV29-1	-	CSAEGNEKLFF
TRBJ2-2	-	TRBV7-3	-	CASSLRGQDNTGELFF
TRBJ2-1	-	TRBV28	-	CASSTPGREQFF
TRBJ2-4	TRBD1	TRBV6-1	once	CASSTGQGKNIQYF
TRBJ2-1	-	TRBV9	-	CASSVAGGRFNEQFF
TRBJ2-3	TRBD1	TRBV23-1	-	CASSQPDRASRTDTQYF
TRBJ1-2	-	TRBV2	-	CASRRTSSNYGYTF
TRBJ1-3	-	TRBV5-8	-	CASSLRGAGNTIYF
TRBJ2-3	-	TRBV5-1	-	CASSIGTLTDTQYF
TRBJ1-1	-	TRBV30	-	CAWDNAANTEAFF
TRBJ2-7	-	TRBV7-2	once	CASSSHRDQIPPYEQYF
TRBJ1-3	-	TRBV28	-	CASRVDRLVSSGNTIYF
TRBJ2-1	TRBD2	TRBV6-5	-	CASSPSGDEQFF
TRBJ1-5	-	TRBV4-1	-	CASSQVGPQGNQPQHF